The 11 T cell receptor beta chains presented below share a single source sample, sequenced in a study of blood T cell repertoires in COVID-19. The assay was immunoSEQ multiplex PCR, and TCRdb's table has in-frame clones only and misses some. The profile shows over 100,000 clones, about 91% of them singletons. Specimen: peripheral blood. The receptors here all came from a man aged 18 to 30 with acute or convalescent COVID-19.

The chain employs TRBV6-5 and TRBJ2-1, with 13 nucleotides matching TRBD2. The CDR3 contains 16 residues. V dropped 4 bases and J dropped 4; count of bases not matched to a gene: 4. Germline CDR1 reads MNHEY; CDR2 reads SVGAGI. This CDR3 is CASSSGTSGEYNEQFF. CDR3 DNA: TGTGCCAGCAGTTCCGGGACTAGCGGGGAGTACAATGAGCAGTTCTTC.

CDR3 DNA sequence: TGTGCCAGCAGTTACCTCGAACAGGGTAACACTGAAGCTTTCTTT. Its translation is CASSYLEQGNTEAFF. The V and J genes are TRBV7-9 and TRBJ1-1; possibly TRBD1 for D (6 bases). The CDR3 contains 15 residues. Germline loops: CDR1 SEHNR, CDR2 FQNEAQ (reference sequence). V lost 6 bases to trimming and J lost 2 bases, with 16 bases between them.

The chain combines TRBV6-5 with TRBJ1-5, with D unclear. There are 13 residues in the CDR3. Trimming left V 10 bases short and J 0 bases short, with 10 bases between. The germline V gene encodes CDR1 MNHEY and CDR2 SVGAGI. The CDR3 loop reads CATSEHSNQPQHF. The DNA of the CDR3 is TGTGCCACTTCCGAACATAGCAATCAGCCCCAGCATTTT.

This rearrangement joins TRBV24-1 to TRBJ2-1; tentatively, D is TRBD1 (5 bases). The CDR3 consists of 15 residues. Germline V lookup: CDR1 KGHDR, CDR2 SFDVKD. V gave up 3 bases and J gave up 7 bases, with 15 bases separating them. Here the CDR3 reads CATSDPKGPGNEQFF. In DNA form, the CDR3 reads TGTGCCACCAGTGATCCCAAAGGGCCAGGGAATGAGCAGTTCTTC.

The rearrangement links TRBV11-2 to TRBJ2-7; 9 bases fit TRBD1. CDR3 length equals 15 residues. The V segment lost 5 bases and the J segment 3 bases; nucleotides outside the gene matches: 8. CDR1 and CDR2 (germline): SGHAT, FQNNGV. CDR3 protein: CASSLNGQGLYEQYF. CDR3 nucleotide sequence: TGTGCCAGCAGCCTGAACGGACAGGGGCTCTACGAGCAGTACTTC.

The V gene is TRBV19, the J gene TRBJ2-5; TRBD1 agrees at 9 bases. Germline V gene data show CDR1 as LNHDA and CDR2 as SQIVND (reference sequence). This CDR3 is 14 amino acids long. Trimming at V came to 8 bases and at J to 5 bases, leaving 9 bases not matched to a gene. The CDR3 DNA reads TGTGCCAGTGAGGGGACAGGGTCGATGGAGACCCAGTACTTC. Translation gives CASEGTGSMETQYF.

The chain employs TRBV18 and TRBJ1-2; 8 bases are shared with TRBD1. V shed 3 bases, J shed 0 bases, and the junction held 9 bases outside the gene matches. The germline gives CDR1 KGHSH, CDR2 LQKENI. The CDR3 length is 17 residues. For the CDR3, the DNA is TGTGCCAGCTCACCCAGAGGGGACAGGTACACTAACTATGGCTACACCTTC. Amino acids: CASSPRGDRYTNYGYTF.

The gene calls are TRBV3-1 (or the pseudogene TRBV3-2) and TRBJ2-7; 12 bases agree with TRBD2. Trimming cost V 1 base and J 3 bases; bases outside gene matches: 1. The CDR3 totals 15 residues. The germline V gene encodes CDR1 LGHDT and CDR2 YNNKEL (reference sequence). The CDR3 here is CASSQGTSGVYEQYF. The CDR3 nucleotides read TGTGCCAGCAGCCAAGGGACTAGCGGGGTCTACGAGCAGTACTTC.

The chain couples TRBV18 to TRBJ1-4, with 7 bases that match TRBD1. The J segment lost 2 bases and the V segment lost 6 bases, leaving 6 bases of the junction unmatched. The CDR3 spans 15 residues. From germline, CDR1 is KGHSH and CDR2 LQKENI. CDR3 in DNA: TGTGCCAGCTCCCTAAGACAGGGCACTAATGAAAAACTGTTTTTT. This sequence encodes CASSLRQGTNEKLFF. The complete variable domain, with remaining parts taken from reference TRBV18 and TRBJ1-4, reads NAGVMQNPRHLVRRRGQEARLRCSPMKGHSHVYWYRQLPEEGLKFMVYLQKENIIDESGMPKERFSAEFPKEGPSILRIQQVVRGDSAAYFCASSLRQGTNEKLFFGSGTQLSVL.

The J gene is TRBJ2-2, the V gene TRBV18, with D possibly TRBD1 on 5 matching bases. The germline CDR1 and CDR2 sequences are KGHSH and LQKENI. The V and J ends lost 6 bases and 0 bases respectively, with 11 bases between them. The CDR3 contains 15 residues. The CDR3 loop reads CASSLRTSNTGELFF. The CDR3 DNA is TGTGCCAGCTCCCTTAGGACATCGAACACCGGGGAGCTGTTTTTT. The entire variable domain, with the rest obtained from reference TRBV18 and TRBJ2-2, is as follows: NAGVMQNPRHLVRRRGQEARLRCSPMKGHSHVYWYRQLPEEGLKFMVYLQKENIIDESGMPKERFSAEFPKEGPSILRIQQVVRGDSAAYFCASSLRTSNTGELFFGEGSRLTVL.

The chain employs TRBV29-1 and TRBJ1-1; tentative D call: TRBD1 (6 bases). The V and J ends lost 4 bases and 4 bases respectively, with 25 bases between them. In germline, CDR1 is SQVTM, CDR2 ANQGSEA. CDR3 length equals 17 residues. The CDR3 DNA reads as TGCAGCGTTGGTGGGGACCCGGGACAAACTATGCGCACTGAAGCTTTCTTT. It encodes CSVGGDPGQTMRTEAFF.